These 8 T cell receptor beta chains were all obtained from the same sample, sequenced in a study of blood T cell repertoires in COVID-19. Only in-frame clones appear in the TCRdb table, and some are missing; sequencing was by immunoSEQ multiplex PCR. The sample includes roughly 200,000 clones, about 80% seen only once; the top ten take approximately 4%. The sequenced material came from peripheral blood. These receptors were taken from a man aged 50 or older with active or convalescent COVID-19.

The V call is TRBV5-4, the J call TRBJ1-2; possibly TRBD1 for D (5 bases). The germline V gene encodes CDR1 SGHNT and CDR2 YYREEE (reference sequence). This CDR3 has 15 amino acids. Trimming left V 2 bases short and J 8 bases short, with 19 bases between. CDR3 region: CASSFPRQGPRGYTF. The CDR3 nucleotides read TGTGCCAGCAGCTTCCCTAGGCAGGGCCCTAGAGGCTACACCTTC. Combining the CDR3 with reference TRBV5-4 and TRBJ1-2 gives the whole variable domain ETGVTQSPTHLIKTRGQQVTLRCSSQSGHNTVSWYQQALGQGPQFIFQYYREEENGRGNFPPRFSGLQFPNYSSELNVNALELDDSALYLCASSFPRQGPRGYTFGSGTRLTVV.

The gene calls are TRBV11-1 and TRBJ2-7; D is perhaps TRBD1 (6 bases). The CDR3 is 16 amino acids. Germline CDR1 SGHAT, CDR2 FQDESV (reference sequence). Trimming took 5 bases from V and 0 from J, leaving 17 bases between them. CDR3 region: CASSANRVTSSYEQYF. The CDR3 DNA reads as TGTGCCAGCAGCGCGAACAGGGTCACTAGCTCCTACGAGCAGTACTTC.

V gene TRBV27 combines with J gene TRBJ2-1; possibly TRBD1 for D (7 bases). Germline-derived CDR1 and CDR2 are MNHEY and SMNVEV (reference sequence). V lost 6 bases and J lost 2, with 20 bases in between. The CDR3 sequence is 17 residues long. In DNA, the CDR3 is TGTGCCAGCAGCCCCAGCCTAGGCAGGGGGGCCTACAATGAGCAGTTCTTC. Amino acid sequence: CASSPSLGRGAYNEQFF.

The CDR3 sequence is CASSLDRGVKGNQPQHF. The CDR3 nucleotides are TGTGCCAGCAGCTTAGACAGGGGAGTAAAGGGCAATCAGCCCCAGCATTTT. The J gene is TRBJ1-5, the V gene TRBV11-3, with D possibly TRBD1 on 6 matching bases. CDR1 is SGHNT, CDR2 YENEEA, per germline. This CDR3 comprises 17 residues. The ends were cut back, 0 bases at V and 2 bases at J, with 14 bases in the middle. Supplemented by reference TRBV11-3 and TRBJ1-5, the full variable domain reads EAGVVQSPRYKIIEKKQPVAFWCNPISGHNTLYWYLQNLGQGPELLIRYENEEAVDDSQLPKDRFSAERLKGVDSTLKIQPAELGDSAVYLCASSLDRGVKGNQPQHFGDGTRLSIL.

The chain is built from TRBV7-3 and TRBJ1-1; the D gene is possibly TRBD1 (6 bases). The CDR3 sequence is 15 residues long. CDR1 and CDR2 (germline): SGHTA, FQGTGA. Trimming shortened V by 0 bases and J by 4 bases, and 12 bases separated the two germline ends. In nucleotides, the CDR3 is TGTGCCAGCAGCTTAACTGGGACATCCTCCACTGAAGCTTTCTTT. Translated: CASSLTGTSSTEAFF.

The rearrangement links TRBV4-2 to TRBJ2-3, with D possibly TRBD2 on 5 matching bases. This CDR3 spans 15 amino acids. Germline V gene data show CDR1 as LGHNA and CDR2 as YNFKEQ. Trimming cost V 2 bases and J 5 bases, with 14 bases left between them. The CDR3 sequence is CASSQKARGVDTQYF. The CDR3 bases are TGTGCCAGCAGCCAAAAGGCCCGGGGTGTAGATACGCAGTATTTT.

The chain employs TRBV28 and TRBJ1-4; 7 nucleotides align to TRBD1. Losses at the gene ends were 2 bases for V and 1 base for J; bases not matched to a gene: 7. CDR3 length equals 17 residues. In germline, CDR1 is MDHEN, CDR2 SYDVKM. The CDR3 nucleotides read TGTGCCAGCAGTTTAAAACAGGGGATCATAACTAATGAAAAACTGTTTTTT. Protein product: CASSLKQGIITNEKLFF.

The CDR3 nucleotides are TGTGCCAGCAGTGAAGCGCGGGCCAATGGCTACACCTTC. This translates into CASSEARANGYTF. The chain has TRBV2 and TRBJ1-2, with D uncertain. Germline CDR1 is SNHLY and CDR2 is FYNNEI. The V end lost 0 bases, the J end lost 6 bases, and 8 bases lay between the germline ends. This CDR3 comprises 13 residues.